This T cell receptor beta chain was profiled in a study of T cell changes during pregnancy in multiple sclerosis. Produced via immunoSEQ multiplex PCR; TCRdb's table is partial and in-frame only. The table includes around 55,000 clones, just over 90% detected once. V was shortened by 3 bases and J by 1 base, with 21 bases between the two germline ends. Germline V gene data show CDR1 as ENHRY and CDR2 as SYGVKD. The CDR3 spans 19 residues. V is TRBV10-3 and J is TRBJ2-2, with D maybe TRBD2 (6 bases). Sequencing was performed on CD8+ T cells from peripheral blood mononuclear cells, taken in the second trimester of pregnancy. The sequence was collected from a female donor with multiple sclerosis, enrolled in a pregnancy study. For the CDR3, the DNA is TGTGCCATCAGTGATCCTACGGGGACTGTCGTCAAGAACACCGGGGAGCTGTTTTTT. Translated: CAISDPTGTVVKNTGELFF.